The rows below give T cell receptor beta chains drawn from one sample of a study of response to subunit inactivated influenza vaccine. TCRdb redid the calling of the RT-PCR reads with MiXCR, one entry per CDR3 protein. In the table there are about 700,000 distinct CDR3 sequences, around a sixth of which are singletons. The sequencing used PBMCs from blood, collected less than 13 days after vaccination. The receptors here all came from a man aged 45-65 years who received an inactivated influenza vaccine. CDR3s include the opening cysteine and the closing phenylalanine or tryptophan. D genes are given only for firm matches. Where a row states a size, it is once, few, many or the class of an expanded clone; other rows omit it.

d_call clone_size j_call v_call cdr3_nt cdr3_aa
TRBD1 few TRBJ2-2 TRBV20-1 TGCAGTGCTACCGCCGGACAGGGGGCGCGACTCGGGGAGCTGTTTTTT CSATAGQGARLGELFF
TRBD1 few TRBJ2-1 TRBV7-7 TGTGCCAGCAGCCGCGGATGGGACAGGTACAATGAGCAGTTCTTC CASSRGWDRYNEQFF
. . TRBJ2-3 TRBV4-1 TGCGCCAGCAGTCGAGGGACTGGCCGAGATACGCAGTATTTT CASSRGTGRDTQYF
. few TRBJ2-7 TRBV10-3 TGTGCCATCAGGGTCGACAGCTACGAGCAGTACTTC CAIRVDSYEQYF
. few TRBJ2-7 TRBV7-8 TGTGCCAGCAGCTCTAGCGTTGGCTACGAGCAGTACTTC CASSSSVGYEQYF
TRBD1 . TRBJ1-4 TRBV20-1 TGCAGTGCTAAATCGATGCAGGGGGATGAAAAACTGTTTTTT CSAKSMQGDEKLFF
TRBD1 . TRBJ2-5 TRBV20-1 TGCAGTGCCACCGTAGGACAGGCCGCAAGTCGGACCCAGTACTTC CSATVGQAASRTQYF
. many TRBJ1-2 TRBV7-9 TGTGCCAGCAGCCCCGACACGAGGGCTGGCTACACCTTC CASSPDTRAGYTF
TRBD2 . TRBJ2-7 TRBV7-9 TGTGCCAGCAGCACCCACCGGGGGGGATACTACGAGCAGTACTTC CASSTHRGGYYEQYF
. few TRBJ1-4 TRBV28 TGTGCCAGCAGTTTAAGACCCCGGGGTTTAAGACTGTTTTTT CASSLRPRGLRLFF
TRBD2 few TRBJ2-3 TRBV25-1 TGTGCCAGCAGTGAGGGTCGGCTAGCGGGGGTCGGAGATACGCAGTATTTT CASSEGRLAGVGDTQYF
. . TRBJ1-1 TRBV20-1 TGCAGTGCTAGAGGCGTTGTGGGGGGCCAAAACATGAACACTGAAGCTTTCTTT CSARGVVGGQNMNTEAFF
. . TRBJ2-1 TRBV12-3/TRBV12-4 TGTGCCAGCAGTTTAGTAGCGGCCAACAATGAGCAGTTCTTC CASSLVAANNEQFF
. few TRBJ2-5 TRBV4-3 TGCGCCAGCAGCCAAGATCTAGTACAGTCAGGAGAGACCCAGTACTTC CASSQDLVQSGETQYF
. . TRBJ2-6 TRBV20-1 TGCAGTGCTAGTACGGGCAATTCTAACTCTGGGGCCAACGTCCTGACTTTC CSASTGNSNSGANVLTF
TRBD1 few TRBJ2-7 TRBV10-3 TGTGCCATCAGTGAGTTGGGACAGGGAGGCGAGCAGTACTTC CAISELGQGGEQYF
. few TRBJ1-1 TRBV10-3 TGTGCCATCAGTGAAAAGGACACTGATCAGAACACTGAAGCTTTCTTT CAISEKDTDQNTEAFF
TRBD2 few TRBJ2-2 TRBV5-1 TGCGCCAGCAGCTTAAGCGGGAGGTCCGTTGGCGGGGAGCTGTTTTTT CASSLSGRSVGGELFF
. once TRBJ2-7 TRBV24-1 TGTGCCACCAGTGATTTCAACAGGAAGCAGTACTTC CATSDFNRKQYF
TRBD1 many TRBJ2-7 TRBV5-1 TGCGCCAGCAGCTCGGGACAGGGGTTTTCCGACGAGCAGTACTTC CASSSGQGFSDEQYF
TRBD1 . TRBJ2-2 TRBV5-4 TGTGCCAGAAGGGGACAGGGATCGAACACCGGGGAGCTGTTTTTT CARRGQGSNTGELFF
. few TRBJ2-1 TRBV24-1 TGTGCCACCAGTGACCCGGGGAGCGGGAATGAGCAGTTCTTC CATSDPGSGNEQFF
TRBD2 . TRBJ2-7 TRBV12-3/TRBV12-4 TGTGCCAGCAGTCAGACTAGCTTGCTCTACGAGCAGTACTTC CASSQTSLLYEQYF
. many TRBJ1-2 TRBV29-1 TGCAGCGTTGACCGGCTAGCTAACTATGGCTACACCTTC CSVDRLANYGYTF
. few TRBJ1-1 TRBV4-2 TGTGCCAGCAGCCAGGGGGGACTAACTGAAGCTTTCTTT CASSQGGLTEAFF
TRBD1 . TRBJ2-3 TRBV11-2 TGTGCCAGCAGCCGGCCCCGGACAGGGGTGCATGGAGATACGCAGTATTTT CASSRPRTGVHGDTQYF
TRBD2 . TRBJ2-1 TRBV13 TGTGCCAGCAGCCCCGGACTAGCGGGGGGGCCTCGTAATGAGCAGTTCTTC CASSPGLAGGPRNEQFF
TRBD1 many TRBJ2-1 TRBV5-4 TGTGCCAGCAGCTGGCAGGGACAGGCCTTCTTC CASSWQGQAFF
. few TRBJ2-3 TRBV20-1 TGCAGTGCTAGAGTCCCGGGAGTAGATACGCAGTATTTT CSARVPGVDTQYF
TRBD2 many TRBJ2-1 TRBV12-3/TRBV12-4 TGTGCCAGCACTCCGGGACTAGCGGTGAATGAGCAGTTCTTC CASTPGLAVNEQFF
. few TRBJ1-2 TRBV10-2 TGCGCCAGCATTGACGGTTCAGCCCTAAACTATGGCTACACCTTC CASIDGSALNYGYTF
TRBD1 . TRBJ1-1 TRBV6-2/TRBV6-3 TGTGCCAGCAATCGGTCCCCCGCAAAGACAGGGGGTCGGACTGAAGCTTTCTTT CASNRSPAKTGGRTEAFF
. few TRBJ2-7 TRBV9 TGTGCCAGCAGCGTAGAGGCAGGAACAGGGTCCGAGCAGTACTTC CASSVEAGTGSEQYF
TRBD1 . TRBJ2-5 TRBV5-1 TGCGCCAGCAGCACGGGACAGGGGAGGGAGACCCAGTACTTC CASSTGQGRETQYF
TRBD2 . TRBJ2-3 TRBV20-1 TGCAGTGCTAGGTTTGACTCGGGACTAGCGGGGAATCTAGCCTCAGATACGCAGTATTTT CSARFDSGLAGNLASDTQYF
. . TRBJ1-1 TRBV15 TGTGCCACCAGCAGAGATATCGGGTCGAACACTGAAGCTTTCTTT CATSRDIGSNTEAFF
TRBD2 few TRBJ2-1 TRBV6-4 TGTGCCAGCAGTGACGACGGGGGGGCTAACAATGAGCAGTTCTTC CASSDDGGANNEQFF
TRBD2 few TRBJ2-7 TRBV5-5 TGTGCCAGCAGCTTGCTTCCGAGCGGGAGGGTGTACGAGCAGTACTTC CASSLLPSGRVYEQYF
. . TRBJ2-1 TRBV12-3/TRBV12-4 TGTGCCAGCAGTTTAAAAGGGTCTCCTGACAATGAGCAGTTCTTC CASSLKGSPDNEQFF
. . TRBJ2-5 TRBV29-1 TGCAGTGCCCTGATAGATACCCAGTACTTC CSALIDTQYF
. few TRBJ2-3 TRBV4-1 TGCGCCAGCAGCCAAGCCAGCGGAACAGATACGCAGTATTTT CASSQASGTDTQYF
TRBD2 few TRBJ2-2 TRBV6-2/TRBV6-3 TGTGCCAGCAGGGCCAGCGGGAAACGGTTCGGGGAGCTGTTTTTT CASRASGKRFGELFF
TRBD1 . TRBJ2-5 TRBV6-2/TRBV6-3 TGTGCCAGCAGTTACTCGACACAGGGGTTTCTCCAGTACTTC CASSYSTQGFLQYF
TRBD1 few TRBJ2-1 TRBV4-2 TGTGCCAGCAGCCAAGAAGGGGGACAGGGAGGGTATGAGCAGTTCTTC CASSQEGGQGGYEQFF
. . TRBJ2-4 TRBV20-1 TGCAGTGCCGCGGCCCCTGAGGCCAAAAACATTCAGTACTTC CSAAAPEAKNIQYF
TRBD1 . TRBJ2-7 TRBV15 TGTGCCACCAGCAGAATACGGACAGGGGGCTTCTACGAGCAGTACTTC CATSRIRTGGFYEQYF
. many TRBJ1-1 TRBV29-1 TGCAGCTATGGGGGGGTTCCTAACACTGAAGCTTTCTTT CSYGGVPNTEAFF
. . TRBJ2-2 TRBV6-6 TGTGCCAGCAGTTTCGACGCTCGCGGGGAGCTGTTTTTT CASSFDARGELFF
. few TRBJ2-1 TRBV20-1 TGCAGTGCCGGAGGACTTCCAAAGGACAATGAGCAGTTCTTC CSAGGLPKDNEQFF
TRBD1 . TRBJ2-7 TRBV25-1 TGTGCCAGCAGTAATTTACAGGGGGCGGCCGAGCAGTACTTC CASSNLQGAAEQYF
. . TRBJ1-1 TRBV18 TGTGCCAGCTCACCCCTGAGGGGTCAGAACACTGAAGCTTTCTTT CASSPLRGQNTEAFF
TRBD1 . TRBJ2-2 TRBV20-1 TGCAGTGCTAGTGTTTGGGGACAGGCGTCGAGTAGGGGTCCCGGGGAGCTGTTTTTT CSASVWGQASSRGPGELFF
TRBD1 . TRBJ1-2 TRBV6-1 TGTGCCAGCATCCAGGGGGCGGGAACAGGGACGGCTGGCTACACCTTC CASIQGAGTGTAGYTF
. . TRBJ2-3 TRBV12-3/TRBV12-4 TGTGCCAGCAGTATCGGACCACCGGGTACGCAGTATTTT CASSIGPPGTQYF
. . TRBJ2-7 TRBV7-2 TGTGCCAGCAAGTCGGACTATACCACCTACGAGCAGTACTTC CASKSDYTTYEQYF
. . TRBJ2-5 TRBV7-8 TGTGCCAGCAGCTTAGGCAGCGAGAGAGGGGCCCAGTACTTC CASSLGSERGAQYF
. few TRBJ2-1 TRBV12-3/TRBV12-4 TGTGCCAGCAGTTCCAGGAATGAGCAGTTCTTC CASSSRNEQFF
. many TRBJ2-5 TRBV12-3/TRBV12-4 TGTGCCAGCAGTTTTACCCAAAGGGAGACCCAGTACTTC CASSFTQRETQYF
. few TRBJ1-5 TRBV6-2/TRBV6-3 TGTGCCAGCAGTTACTGGATCGGGGAGAATCAGCCCCAGCATTTT CASSYWIGENQPQHF